One and the same sample provided the 2 T cell receptor beta chains below, sequenced in a study of T cell changes during pregnancy in multiple sclerosis (dated by TCRdb to between 2017 and 2020). The protocol used for the library was the immunoSEQ multiplex PCR assay. The table comes from immuneACCESS by way of TCRdb, which keeps in-frame sequences with V and J called. Part of the clones is missing from these tables; in studies checked, under half for an unresolved V gene and the rest for unknown reasons. This sample gives about 27,000 clones in total; almost 90% of them show up just once. The biggest ten clones account for less than 10% of the sample. Sequences were derived from CD8+ T cells from peripheral blood mononuclear cells, sampled in the second trimester of pregnancy. Receptors were obtained from a female donor with multiple sclerosis, enrolled in a pregnancy study.

The gene calls are TRBV15 and TRBJ1-2; D not resolved. V lost 0 bases and J lost 2, with 10 bases in between. Germline values: CDR1 LNHNV, CDR2 YYDKDF (reference sequence). The CDR3 has 15 residues. DNA of the CDR3: TGTGCCACCAGCAGAGATGGGAGAGGAAACTATGGCTACACCTTC. This gives the protein CATSRDGRGNYGYTF.

The chain joins TRBV4-2 to TRBJ2-1, with 12 bases lining up with TRBD2. V was clipped by 5 bases and J by 3 bases; unmatched bases: 8. The germline V gene has CDR1 LGHNA and CDR2 YNFKEQ. The CDR3 length is 17 residues. The CDR3 loop is CASSSLTSGGFYNEQFF. The CDR3 DNA reads TGTGCCAGCAGCTCCCTTACTAGCGGGGGGTTCTACAATGAGCAGTTCTTC.